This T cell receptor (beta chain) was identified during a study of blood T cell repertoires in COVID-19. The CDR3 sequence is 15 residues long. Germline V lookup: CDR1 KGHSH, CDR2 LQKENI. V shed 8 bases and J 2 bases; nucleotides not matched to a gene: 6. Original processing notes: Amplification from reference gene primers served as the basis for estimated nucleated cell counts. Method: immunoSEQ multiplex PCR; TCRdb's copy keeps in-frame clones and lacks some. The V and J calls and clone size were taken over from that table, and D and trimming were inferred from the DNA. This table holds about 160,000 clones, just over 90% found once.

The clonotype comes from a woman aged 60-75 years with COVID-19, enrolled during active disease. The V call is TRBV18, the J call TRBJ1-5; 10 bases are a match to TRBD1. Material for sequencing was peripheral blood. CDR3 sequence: CASRGDRGGNQPQHF. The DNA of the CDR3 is TGTGCCAGCCGAGGGGACAGGGGTGGCAATCAGCCCCAGCATTTT.